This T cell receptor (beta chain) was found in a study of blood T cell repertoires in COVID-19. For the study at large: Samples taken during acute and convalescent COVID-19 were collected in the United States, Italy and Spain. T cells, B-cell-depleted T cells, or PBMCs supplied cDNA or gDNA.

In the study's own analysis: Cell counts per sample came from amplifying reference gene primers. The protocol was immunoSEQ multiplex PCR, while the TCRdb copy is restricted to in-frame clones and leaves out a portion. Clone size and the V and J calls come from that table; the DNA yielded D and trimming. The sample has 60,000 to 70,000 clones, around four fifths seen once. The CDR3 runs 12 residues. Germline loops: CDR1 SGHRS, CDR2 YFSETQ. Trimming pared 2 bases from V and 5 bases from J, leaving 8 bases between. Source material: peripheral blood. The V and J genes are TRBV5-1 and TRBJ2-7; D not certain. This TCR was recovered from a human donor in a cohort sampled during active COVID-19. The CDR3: CASSLAPDEQYF. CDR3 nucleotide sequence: TGCGCCAGCAGCTTAGCGCCGGACGAGCAGTACTTC.